This T cell receptor (beta chain) derives from a study of regulatory T cells in long-lasting Graves disease. Germline-derived CDR1 and CDR2 are SGHNT and YENEEA. The CDR3 is 15 amino acids. J gave up 5 bases and V 5 bases, and 10 bases lay outside the gene matches. Arm-PCR of CDR3 regions and iRepertoire HTBI primers were the basis on which TCR beta libraries were built. A single record per CDR3 protein comes from TCRdb applying MiXCR to the multiplex PCR reads. The sample lists roughly 400,000 distinct CDR3 sequences, about 16% occurring once. Time point described: newly diagnosed GD, antithyroid drugs for less than 3 months. Extracted PBMC RNA gave rise to the TCR library. Another study also made use of these data, one on T cells in Graves' hyperthyroidism and ophthalmopathy. This second study says: Hyperthyroidism had been newly diagnosed in patients aged 18 to 65, and its duration was under 2 months. In making diagnoses, clinical symptoms, serum thyroxine and TRAb, thyroid ultrasound and orbital computed tomography were all used. The TCR CDR3 first-round RT-PCR relied on the HTBI primer set. In validation, the model predicted ophthalmopathy. These predictions came a median 6.5 months before onset.

This TCR derives from a woman aged 18-29 years with Graves disease. This sample comprised peripheral blood mononuclear cells (PBMCs), obtained at new diagnosis, from a patient treated with antithyroid drugs. The chain recombines TRBV11-3 with TRBJ2-7; the match to TRBD1 covers 9 bases. The CDR3: CASSTGTGQLNEQYF. The CDR3 DNA reads TGTGCCAGCAGCACGGGGACAGGGCAATTGAACGAGCAGTACTTC. The variable domain in full, completed from reference TRBV11-3 and TRBJ2-7, reads EAGVVQSPRYKIIEKKQPVAFWCNPISGHNTLYWYLQNLGQGPELLIRYENEEAVDDSQLPKDRFSAERLKGVDSTLKIQPAELGDSAVYLCASSTGTGQLNEQYFGPGTRLTVT.